This entry lists 3 T cell receptor beta chains sequenced from one sample in a study of long-term antiretroviral therapy in people with HIV. immunoSEQ v3.0 was run at survey level. TCRdb's table, derived via immunoSEQ multiplex PCR, lists solely in-frame clones and lacks some. The table records about 31,000 clones, around 79% of them present only once. The sample here was unsorted PBMCs, taken 1.9 years after starting antiretroviral therapy. These receptors came from a man aged 18 to 30 with HIV.

The chain employs TRBV2 and TRBJ2-2; 13 nucleotides match TRBD2. V shed 6 bases, J shed 4 bases, and the junction held 5 bases outside the gene matches. Germline-derived CDR1 and CDR2 are SNHLY and FYNNEI. The CDR3 sequence is 16 residues long. The CDR3 DNA reads as TGTGCCAGCAGCGGGACTAGCGGGGTGGCCACCGGGGAGCTGTTTTTT. Amino acids: CASSGTSGVATGELFF.

Only a few counts were recorded for this clone. The chain couples TRBV19 to TRBJ2-3, with D possibly TRBD2 on 6 matching bases. This CDR3 is 11 amino acids long. Germline assignment: CDR1 LNHDA and CDR2 SQIVND (reference sequence). V was trimmed by 6 bases and J by 6 bases, leaving 7 bases between them. In nucleotides, the CDR3 is TGTGCCAGTAGAAGCGGGGATACGCAGTATTTT. Protein product: CASRSGDTQYF.

The chain recombines TRBV15 with TRBJ1-1, with D perhaps matching TRBD1 (6 bases). V dropped 9 bases and J dropped 5 bases, with 19 bases sitting between them. The CDR3 totals 14 residues. Germline loops: CDR1 LNHNV, CDR2 YYDKDF (reference sequence). The CDR3: CATREGGAGTEAFF. Written as DNA, the CDR3 is TGTGCCACTCGGGAAGGGGGGGCGGGAACTGAAGCTTTCTTT.